The source of this TCR beta chain is a study of human thymus T cells. Study-level results: In thymic and blood repertoires alike, V and J usage looked biased. Thymic TCR repertoires of unrelated people reportedly overlapped highly.

In corrective heart surgery, resections were taken, and these provided the thymus tissue. Donation was from healthy Finnish infants who were having corrective surgery that addressed congenital heart defects. The repertoire was sequenced with immunoSEQ multiplex PCR; TCRdb's copy has only in-frame clones and lacks some. The profile covers under 150,000 clones, with more than 90% appearing a single time and under 0.025% taken by the ten largest. Turning to this clone: Its antigen remains unknown.

Sequencing was performed on thymus tissue. The TCR originated in a boy younger than two with a congenital heart defect but otherwise immunologically healthy.

CDR3 region: CSVRQGQGYTF. The CDR3 DNA reads as TGCAGCGTTCGCCAGGGTCAGGGCTACACCTTC. The chain carries TRBV29-1 and TRBJ1-2; tentatively, D is TRBD1 (5 bases). The V gene's germline CDR1 is SQVTM and CDR2 ANQGSEA. This CDR3 comprises 11 residues. The ends were cut back, 5 bases at V and 8 bases at J, with 12 bases in the middle.